The 4 T cell receptor beta chains presented below share a single source sample, sequenced in a study of blood T cell repertoires in COVID-19. Sequencing used immunoSEQ multiplex PCR; TCRdb keeps in-frame clones, though not all of them. The table lists 190,000 or so clones, around four fifths of them singletons, with about 10% in the top ten. Sequences were obtained from PBMCs or T cells enriched from blood (not recorded which). These receptor sequences come from a man aged 35-49 years who had recovered from COVID-19.

J is TRBJ1-2 and V is TRBV4-3, with a weak D call TRBD1 (5 bases). Germline values: CDR1 LGHNA, CDR2 YSLEER. V was trimmed by 0 bases and J by 8 bases, leaving 13 bases between them. This CDR3 region has 14 residues. In DNA, the CDR3 is TGCGCCAGCAGCCAAGATCCAGGGATCCAGGGCTACACCTTC. Encoded protein: CASSQDPGIQGYTF.

This clone was detected only a few times. The chain links TRBV9 to TRBJ2-3, with TRBD2 matching 11 bases. Looked up from germline, CDR1 is SGDLS and CDR2 is YYNGEE. This CDR3 comprises 18 residues. Trimming removed 0 bases from V and 5 bases from J; junction bases left unmatched: 11. The CDR3 here is CASSVEVTSGVVVDTQYF. The CDR3 DNA reads TGTGCCAGCAGCGTAGAGGTGACTAGCGGGGTGGTGGTAGATACGCAGTATTTT.

This chain links TRBV24-1 with TRBJ2-1; 10 bases are shared with TRBD2. Germline lookup yields CDR1 KGHDR and CDR2 SFDVKD. Trimming at V came to 1 base and at J to 4 bases, leaving 9 bases not matched to a gene. The CDR3 loop spans 18 amino acids. The CDR3 is CATSDLAGGRRGYNEQFF. For the CDR3, the DNA is TGTGCCACCAGTGATTTAGCGGGAGGGAGGCGAGGGTACAATGAGCAGTTCTTC.

The genes are TRBV28 and TRBJ1-5, with D perhaps matching TRBD1 (5 bases). The ends were cut back, 7 bases at V and 5 bases at J, with 18 bases in the middle. This CDR3 comprises 15 residues. Germline CDR1 reads MDHEN; CDR2 reads SYDVKM. For the CDR3, the DNA is TGTGCCAGCACGGGAGGGGCGTACGATTATCAGCCCCAGCATTTT. It specifies CASTGGAYDYQPQHF.